This TCR beta chain was found in a study of blood T cell repertoires in COVID-19 (dated by TCRdb to 2018 to 2020). Broadly, across the study: Collaborator samples came from the United States, Italy and Spain and covered acute and convalescent phases of COVID-19. The prospective study material was composed of cDNA or gDNA derived from T cells, B-cell-depleted T cells, or PBMCs. Deeply sampled blood TCRbeta repertoires from subjects exposed to, actively infected with, or recovered from COVID-19 were included in the dataset. The repertoires were released in a freely available public database intended as a resource for research on the immune response to SARS-CoV-2. The samples were drawn from the first 160 participants of the ongoing ImmuneRACE study and from 1,254 subjects provided by 6 global collaborators. Nearly every sample came with metadata listing a de-identified subject ID, COVID-19 status, age in years and sex. Where available, HLA class I and class II types were obtained from metadata supplied by the sample provider rather than from assay-based typing. What the authors observed across the whole study: Clinical and demographic metadata were provided uncurated, with the amount varying by source and participant.

The collaborating institutions used their own protocols to collect whole blood in K2EDTA tubes. For TCRbeta analysis, collaborators shipped samples as frozen whole blood, isolated PBMCs, or DNA extracted from either of those sample types. TCRbeta CDR3 regions were amplified from genomic DNA using the immunoSEQ Assay, a bias-controlled multiplex PCR. Processing in the source paper ran as follows. Within the assay, amplification of reference gene primers was used to estimate how many nucleated cells each sample contained. To quantify the absolute abundance of each unique TCRbeta CDR3 rearrangement, sequence reads were collapsed and filtered. For each sample, productive Simpson clonality was calculated as the square root of Simpson's diversity index over productive rearrangements. TCRdb provides this immuneACCESS table in a form limited to in-frame rearrangements. Some clones are lacking; in checked studies, under half of them reflect an unresolved V gene, and why the rest are absent is not known. The V and J calls and clone size come from that table; D and trimming were worked out from the DNA. The sample yields approximately 260,000 clones; about nine tenths were counted once. The ten top clones hold approximately 3.3% of the sample.

The CDR3 sequence holds 14 residues, the cysteine and phenylalanine included. The sequence is cut down to CDR3 DNA, 42 bases in frame from base 1. Germline trimming: 6 bases from V, 6 bases from J; junction bases outside gene matches: 10. CDR1 and CDR2 (KGHSH, LQKENI) derive from the germline V gene. Details on this clone: Its antigen has not been determined. The record has no base qualities; no much larger clone is one base away.

Here the chain combines TRBV18 and TRBJ1-2, with 7 bases matching TRBD1. This TCR derives from a woman between 40 and 55 years old with acute or convalescent COVID-19. Specimen: peripheral blood. The DNA sequence is TGTGCCAGCTCCCTCCGGGACAGTTTGCATGGCTACACCTTC. Its amino acids are CASSLRDSLHGYTF.